Following are 8 T cell receptor beta chains from one sample sequenced in a study of vaccination and CD4 T cells after COVID-19. Treatment given: roughly 11-day PBMC culture with coronavirus spike peptide pools or control peptides (ViraFEST assay). Antigen specificity for these receptors is unknown. Sequencing of DNA taken from cultured CD4+ T cells relied on the Oncomine TCR Beta short-read assay. TCRdb reanalysed the PCR reads using MiXCR and keeps one entry per CDR3 protein. The sample carries approximately 20,000 distinct CDR3 sequences, about 73% recorded once. Material for sequencing was CD4+ T cells from blood, cultured in vitro. These receptors were taken from a human donor who had recovered from COVID-19.

This sequence joins TRBV6-1 and TRBJ1-4; D call uncertain. V lost 6 bases, J lost 8 bases, and 16 bases lay in between. CDR1 is MNHNS and CDR2 is SASEGT in the germline V gene. This CDR3 contains 14 residues. CDR3 bases: TGTGCCAGCAGCCTCCCGGTAGATGGCGAAAAACTGTTTTTT. It yields the protein CASSLPVDGEKLFF.

The chain employs TRBV7-8 and TRBJ1-3; weak D call: TRBD1 (6 bases). The V gene lost 0 bases and the J gene lost 7 bases, with 7 bases spanning the gap. Germline loops: CDR1 SGHVS, CDR2 FQNEAQ. This CDR3 contains 13 residues. DNA for the CDR3: TGTGCCAGCAGCTTAGCGGGGGCGAACACCATATATTTT. It is translated as CASSLAGANTIYF. The full variable domain, in which reference TRBV7-8 and TRBJ1-3 provide the parts outside the CDR3, is GAGVSQSPRYKVAKRGQDVALRCDPISGHVSLFWYQQALGQGPEFLTYFQNEAQLDKSGLPSDRFFAERPEGSVSTLKIQRTQQEDSAVYLCASSLAGANTIYFGEGSWLTVV.

In this sample, this clonotype turned up a few times. The chain uses TRBV7-9 and TRBJ1-5; no firm D call. Trimming left V 1 base short and J 0 bases short, with 7 bases between. The CDR3 covers 15 residues. Germline V gene lookup returns CDR1 SEHNR and CDR2 FQNEAQ (reference sequence). The DNA for the CDR3 is TGTGCCAGCAGCTTAGGAGGGTATAGCAATCAGCCCCAGCATTTT. It specifies CASSLGGYSNQPQHF.

This chain uses TRBV6-2 or TRBV6-3 with TRBJ1-5; 7 bases agree with TRBD1. Germline V gene data show CDR1 as MNHEY and CDR2 as SVGEGT. Trimming removed 6 bases from V and 7 bases from J; junction bases left unmatched: 9. The CDR3 totals 14 residues. The CDR3 is CASRTGTGRQPQHF. CDR3 sequence (DNA): TGTGCCAGCAGGACAGGGACTGGGAGGCAGCCCCAGCATTTT.

V and J are TRBV5-4 and TRBJ2-3, with D tentatively TRBD2 (6 bases). This CDR3 is built from 14 residues. Germline V gene data show CDR1 as SGHNT and CDR2 as YYREEE (reference sequence). Trimming removed 6 bases at V and 2 bases at J, with 13 bases between. The CDR3 is CASTLRDFTDTQYF. The DNA for the CDR3 is TGTGCCAGCACCTTACGGGACTTCACAGATACGCAGTATTTT. The full variable domain, rest sourced from reference TRBV5-4 and TRBJ2-3, is ETGVTQSPTHLIKTRGQQVTLRCSSQSGHNTVSWYQQALGQGPQFIFQYYREEENGRGNFPPRFSGLQFPNYSSELNVNALELDDSALYLCASTLRDFTDTQYFGPGTRLTVL.

This rearrangement joins TRBV7-2 to TRBJ2-2; 14 bases align to TRBD2. The V gene end was trimmed by 1 base and the J gene end by 7 bases; junction bases not matched to a gene: 5. The CDR3 totals 17 residues. CDR1 is SGHTA, CDR2 FQGNSA, per germline. The CDR3 loop is CASSLGLAGGRSGELFF. DNA for the CDR3: TGTGCCAGCAGCTTAGGACTAGCGGGAGGGCGGAGCGGGGAGCTGTTTTTT.

This chain joins TRBV9 and TRBJ1-1; no clear D gene. This CDR3 comprises 12 residues. Trimming left V 0 bases short and J 5 bases short, with 5 bases between. The V gene's germline CDR1 is SGDLS and CDR2 YYNGEE. CDR3 nucleotide sequence: TGTGCCAGCAGCGTAGTGCGGACTGAAGCTTTCTTT. Translation: CASSVVRTEAFF.

This clonotype turned up a few times. V gene TRBV20-1 combines with J gene TRBJ2-5; 14 positions agree with TRBD2. After removal of 6 bases from V and 4 bases from J, the junction contained 1 base not matched to a gene. The germline V gene has CDR1 DFQATT and CDR2 SNEGSKA (reference sequence). The CDR3 sequence is 13 residues long. The chain's CDR3 is CSAGLAGGETQYF. The CDR3 region has the DNA TGCAGTGCCGGACTAGCGGGAGGAGAGACCCAGTACTTC.